This T cell receptor beta chain was sequenced for a study of vaccination and CD4 T cells after COVID-19. As to treatment: approximately nine-day PBMC culture with coronavirus spike peptide pools or control peptides (ViraFEST assay). Germline CDR1 reads SGDLS; CDR2 reads YYNGEE. The CDR3 runs to 15 residues. V lost 0 bases to trimming and J lost 2 bases, with 11 bases between them. The Oncomine TCR Beta short-read assay was what sequenced the DNA obtained from cultured CD4+ T cells. TCRdb re-called the PCR reads with MiXCR, one entry per CDR3 protein. Here the sample spans more than 10,000 distinct CDR3 sequences, roughly 60% being singletons. This clonotype came up once. The target antigen is unknown.

The sequencing used cultured CD4+ T cells from blood, collected after SARS-CoV-2 vaccination. The rearrangement links TRBV9 to TRBJ1-2; D gene ambiguous. This receptor was obtained from a human donor with COVID-19. The CDR3 region is CASSVAKARNYGYTF. The CDR3 region has the DNA TGTGCCAGCAGCGTAGCTAAGGCCAGAAACTATGGCTACACCTTC.